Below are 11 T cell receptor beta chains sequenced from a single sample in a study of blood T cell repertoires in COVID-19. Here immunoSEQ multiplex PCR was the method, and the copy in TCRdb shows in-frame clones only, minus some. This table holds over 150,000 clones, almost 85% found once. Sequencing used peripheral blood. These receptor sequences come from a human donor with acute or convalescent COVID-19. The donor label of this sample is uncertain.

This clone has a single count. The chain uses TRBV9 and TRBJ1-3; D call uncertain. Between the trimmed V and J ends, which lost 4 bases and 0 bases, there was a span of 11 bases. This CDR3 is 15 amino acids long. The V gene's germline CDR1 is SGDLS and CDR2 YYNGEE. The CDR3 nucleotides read TGTGCCAGCAGCTCGGCGGGGATCTCTGGAAACACCATATATTTT. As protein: CASSSAGISGNTIYF.

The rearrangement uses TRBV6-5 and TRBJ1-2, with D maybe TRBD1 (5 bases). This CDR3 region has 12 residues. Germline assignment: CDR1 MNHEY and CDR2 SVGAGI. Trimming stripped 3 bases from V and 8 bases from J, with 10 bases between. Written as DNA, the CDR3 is TGTGCCAGCAGTTATGGGGGGATGGGCTACACCTTC. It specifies CASSYGGMGYTF.

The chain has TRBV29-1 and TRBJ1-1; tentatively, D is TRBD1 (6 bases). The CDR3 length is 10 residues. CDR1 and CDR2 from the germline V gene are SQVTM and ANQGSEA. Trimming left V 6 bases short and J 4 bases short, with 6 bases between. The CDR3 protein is CSVQGTEAFF. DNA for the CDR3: TGCAGCGTACAGGGCACTGAAGCTTTCTTT. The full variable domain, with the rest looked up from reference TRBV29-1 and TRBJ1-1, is SAVISQKPSRDICQRGTSLTIQCQVDSQVTMMFWYRQQPGQSLTLIATANQGSEATYESGFVIDKFPISRPNLTFSTLTVSNMSPEDSSIYLCSVQGTEAFFGQGTRLTVV.

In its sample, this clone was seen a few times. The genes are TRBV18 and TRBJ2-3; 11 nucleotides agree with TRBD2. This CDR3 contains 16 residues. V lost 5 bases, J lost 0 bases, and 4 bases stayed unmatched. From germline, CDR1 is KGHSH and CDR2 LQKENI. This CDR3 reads CASSSRTSGSTDTQYF. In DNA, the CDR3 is TGTGCCAGCTCATCTCGGACTAGCGGGAGCACAGATACGCAGTATTTT.

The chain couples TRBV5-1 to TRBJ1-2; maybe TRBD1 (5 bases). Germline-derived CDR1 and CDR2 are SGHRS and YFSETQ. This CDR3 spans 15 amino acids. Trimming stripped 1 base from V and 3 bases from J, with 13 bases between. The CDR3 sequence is CASSLQGTADYGYTF. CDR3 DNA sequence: TGCGCCAGCAGCTTGCAGGGTACGGCAGACTATGGCTACACCTTC.

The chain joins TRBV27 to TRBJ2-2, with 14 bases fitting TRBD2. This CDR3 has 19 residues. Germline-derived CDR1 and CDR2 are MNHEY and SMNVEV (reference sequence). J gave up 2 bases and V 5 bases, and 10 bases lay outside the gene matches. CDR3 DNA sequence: TGTGCCAGCAGTCTGACCAGGACTAGCGGGAGGACTAACACCGGGGAGCTGTTTTTT. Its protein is CASSLTRTSGRTNTGELFF.

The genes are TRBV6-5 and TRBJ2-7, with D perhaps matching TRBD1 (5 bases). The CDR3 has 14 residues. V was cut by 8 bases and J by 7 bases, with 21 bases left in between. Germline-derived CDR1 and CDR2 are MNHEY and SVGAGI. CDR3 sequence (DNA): TGTGCCAGCGCCCGAGGACCAGGACATGAAGAGCAGTACTTC. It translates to CASARGPGHEEQYF.

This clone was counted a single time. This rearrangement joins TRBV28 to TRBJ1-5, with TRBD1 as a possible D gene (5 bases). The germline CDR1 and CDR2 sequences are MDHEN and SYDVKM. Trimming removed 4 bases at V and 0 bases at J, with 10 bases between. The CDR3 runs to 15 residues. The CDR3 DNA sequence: TGTGCCAGCAGTTCGGACACCTATAGCAATCAGCCCCAGCATTTT. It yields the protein CASSSDTYSNQPQHF.

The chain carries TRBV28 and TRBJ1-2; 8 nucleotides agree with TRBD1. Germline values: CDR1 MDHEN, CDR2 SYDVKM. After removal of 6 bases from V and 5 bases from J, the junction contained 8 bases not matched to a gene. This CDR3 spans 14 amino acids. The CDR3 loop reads CASRPGGAGYGYTF. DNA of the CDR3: TGTGCCAGCAGGCCAGGGGGCGCCGGGTATGGCTACACCTTC.

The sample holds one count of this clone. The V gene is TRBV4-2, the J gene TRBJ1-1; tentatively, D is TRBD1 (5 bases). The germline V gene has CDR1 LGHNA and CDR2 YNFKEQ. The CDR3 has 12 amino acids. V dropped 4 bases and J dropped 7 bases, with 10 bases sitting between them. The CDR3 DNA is TGTGCCAGCAGCCTTGGGGGGGTTGAAGCTTTCTTT. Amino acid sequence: CASSLGGVEAFF.

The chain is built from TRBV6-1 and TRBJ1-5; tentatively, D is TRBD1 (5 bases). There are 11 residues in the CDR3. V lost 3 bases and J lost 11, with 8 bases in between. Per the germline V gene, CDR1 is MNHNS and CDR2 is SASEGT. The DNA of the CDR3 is TGTGCCAGCAGTGATAGGGGTGCCCAGCATTTT. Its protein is CASSDRGAQHF.